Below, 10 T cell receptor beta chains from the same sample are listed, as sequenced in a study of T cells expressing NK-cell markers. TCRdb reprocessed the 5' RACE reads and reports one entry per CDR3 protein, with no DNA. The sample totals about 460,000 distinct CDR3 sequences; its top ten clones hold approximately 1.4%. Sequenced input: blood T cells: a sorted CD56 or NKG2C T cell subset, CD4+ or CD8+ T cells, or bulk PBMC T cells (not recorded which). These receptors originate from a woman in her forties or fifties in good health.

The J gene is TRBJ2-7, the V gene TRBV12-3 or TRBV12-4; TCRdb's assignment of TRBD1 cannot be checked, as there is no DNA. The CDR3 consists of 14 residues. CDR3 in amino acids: CASMPGGRRYEQYF.

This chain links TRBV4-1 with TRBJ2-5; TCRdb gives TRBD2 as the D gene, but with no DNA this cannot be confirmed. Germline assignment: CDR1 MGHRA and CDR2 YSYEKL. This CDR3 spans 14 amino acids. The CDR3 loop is CASSQGGQLETQYF.

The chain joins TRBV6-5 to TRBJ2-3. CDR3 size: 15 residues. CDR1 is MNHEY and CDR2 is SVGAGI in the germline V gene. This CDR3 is CASSATAYHTDTQYF.

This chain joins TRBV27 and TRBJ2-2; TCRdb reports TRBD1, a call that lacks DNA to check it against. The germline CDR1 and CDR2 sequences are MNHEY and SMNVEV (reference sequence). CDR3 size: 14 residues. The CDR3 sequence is CASNEQGMSGELFF.

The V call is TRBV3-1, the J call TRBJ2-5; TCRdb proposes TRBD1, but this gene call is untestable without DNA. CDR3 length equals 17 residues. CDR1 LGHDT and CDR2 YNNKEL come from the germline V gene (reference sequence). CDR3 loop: CASSPRPGTGEMETQYF.

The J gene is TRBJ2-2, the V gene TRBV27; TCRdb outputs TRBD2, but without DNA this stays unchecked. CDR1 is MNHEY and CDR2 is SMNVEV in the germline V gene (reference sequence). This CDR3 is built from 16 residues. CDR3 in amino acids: CASIVGGKLDTGELFF.

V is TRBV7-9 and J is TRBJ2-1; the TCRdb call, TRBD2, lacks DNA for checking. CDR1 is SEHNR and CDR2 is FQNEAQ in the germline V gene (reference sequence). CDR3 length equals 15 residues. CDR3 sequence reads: CASSLVGGRANEQFF.

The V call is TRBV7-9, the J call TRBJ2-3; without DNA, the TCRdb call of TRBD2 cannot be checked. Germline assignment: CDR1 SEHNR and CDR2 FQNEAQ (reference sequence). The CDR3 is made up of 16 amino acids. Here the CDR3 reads CASSFRRLAGADTQYF.

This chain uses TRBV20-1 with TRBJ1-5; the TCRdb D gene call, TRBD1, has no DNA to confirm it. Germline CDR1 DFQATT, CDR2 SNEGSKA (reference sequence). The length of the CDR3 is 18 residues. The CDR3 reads CSARDKGTGFVGNQPQHF.

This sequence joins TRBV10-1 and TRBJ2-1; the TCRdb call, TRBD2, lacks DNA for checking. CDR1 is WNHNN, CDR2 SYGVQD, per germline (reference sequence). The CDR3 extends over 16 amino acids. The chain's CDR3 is CASSENPSGSANEQFF.